This T cell receptor beta chain was found in a study of sequential checkpoint blockade in melanoma. As for the study in general: TCRbeta immunosequencing was performed on DNA from around 91 pretreatment melanoma tumor samples.

Relative to its sample, this clone is large. What it binds is unknown. Assay used: immunoSEQ multiplex PCR; TCRdb lists only in-frame clones, some missing. The sample lists 2,000 to 2,500 clones, about 19% occurring once. Treatment noted: randomized to nivolumab then ipilimumab (arm A) or the reverse (arm B). Findings and limits, study-wide: For nivolumab-first patients, baseline tumor clonality was associated with response.

The clonotype comes from a human donor with melanoma. The sequences come from tumor tissue (inferred from file names), collected from a patient given nivolumab and ipilimumab in sequence.

The CDR3 is CSVVGDSDSNYGYTF. The CDR3 DNA is TGCAGCGTTGTAGGGGACTCAGATTCTAACTATGGCTACACCTTC. V and J are TRBV29-1 and TRBJ1-2, with D possibly TRBD1 on 5 matching bases. Looked up from germline, CDR1 is SQVTM and CDR2 is ANQGSEA. Trimming shortened V by 4 bases and J by 0 bases, and 15 bases separated the two germline ends. The CDR3 totals 15 residues.